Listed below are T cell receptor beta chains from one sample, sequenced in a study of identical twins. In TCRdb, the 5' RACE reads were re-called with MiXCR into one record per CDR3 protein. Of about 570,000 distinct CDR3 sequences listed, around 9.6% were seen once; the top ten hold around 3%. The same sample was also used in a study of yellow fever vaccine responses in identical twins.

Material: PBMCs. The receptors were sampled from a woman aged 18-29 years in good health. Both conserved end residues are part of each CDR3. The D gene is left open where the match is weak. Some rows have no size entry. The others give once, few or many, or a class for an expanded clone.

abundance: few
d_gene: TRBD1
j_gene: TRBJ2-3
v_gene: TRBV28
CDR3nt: TGTGCCAGCAGGTCGACAGGGCCCTTCACAGATACGCAGTATTTT
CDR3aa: CASRSTGPFTDTQYF

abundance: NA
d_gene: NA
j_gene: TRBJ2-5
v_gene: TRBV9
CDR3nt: TGTGCCAGCAGCGTAGAGGACGAGGGGGAGTCCCAGTACTTC
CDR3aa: CASSVEDEGESQYF

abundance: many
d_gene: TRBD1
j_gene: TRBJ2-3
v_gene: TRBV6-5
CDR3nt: TGTGCCAGCAGTTACGGGACAGGGCACACAGATACGCAGTATTTT
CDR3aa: CASSYGTGHTDTQYF

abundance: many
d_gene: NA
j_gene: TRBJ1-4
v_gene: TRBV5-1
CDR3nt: TGCGCCAGCAGCCCCCTGGGGGGTGAAAAACTGTTTTTT
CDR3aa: CASSPLGGEKLFF

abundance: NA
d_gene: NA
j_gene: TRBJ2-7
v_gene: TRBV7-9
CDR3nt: TGTGCCAGCAGCTTAGCTAGCGGCCTACTCTCCTACGAGCAGTACTTC
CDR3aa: CASSLASGLLSYEQYF

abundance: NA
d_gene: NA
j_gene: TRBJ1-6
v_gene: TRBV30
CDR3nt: TGTGCCTGGAGAAAGCCCCACCGTACCCTCCACTTT
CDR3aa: CAWRKPHRTLHF

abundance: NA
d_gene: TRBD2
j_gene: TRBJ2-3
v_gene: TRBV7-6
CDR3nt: TGTGCCAGCAGCTTAATATCGGGACTAGCGGGGGAGGGAGATACGCAGTATTTT
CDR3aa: CASSLISGLAGEGDTQYF

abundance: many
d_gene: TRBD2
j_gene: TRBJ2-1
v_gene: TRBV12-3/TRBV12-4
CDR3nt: TGTGCCAGCAGTTTAGCCACTAGCGGGAGGGCCAATGAGCAGTTCTTC
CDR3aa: CASSLATSGRANEQFF

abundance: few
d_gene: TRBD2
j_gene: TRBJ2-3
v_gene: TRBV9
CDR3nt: TGTGCCAGCAGCGTAGTTCTAGCGGGAGACATTACGCAGTATTTT
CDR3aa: CASSVVLAGDITQYF

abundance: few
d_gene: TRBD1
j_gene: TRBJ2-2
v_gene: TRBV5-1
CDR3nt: TGCGCCAGCAGCACACACAGGGGCAGGGGGACCGGGGAGCTGTTTTTT
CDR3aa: CASSTHRGRGTGELFF

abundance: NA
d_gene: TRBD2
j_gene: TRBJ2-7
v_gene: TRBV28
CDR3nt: TGTGCCAGCAGTTCTCCCTGGGATAGCGGGAGCTACGAGCAGTACTTC
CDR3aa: CASSSPWDSGSYEQYF

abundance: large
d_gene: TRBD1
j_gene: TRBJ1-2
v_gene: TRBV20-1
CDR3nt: TGCAGTGCTAGGGGTATCGGGACAGTGAACTATGGCTACACCTTC
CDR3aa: CSARGIGTVNYGYTF

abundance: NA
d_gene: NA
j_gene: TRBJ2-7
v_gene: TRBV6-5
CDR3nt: TGTGCCAGCAGTTACTCGAACCTGTTTAGTAGTGAGCAGTACTTC
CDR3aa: CASSYSNLFSSEQYF

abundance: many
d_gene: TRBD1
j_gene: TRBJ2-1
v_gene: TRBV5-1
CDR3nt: TGCGCCAGCAACCGGGACAGCGCCTACAATGAGCAGTTCTTC
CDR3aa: CASNRDSAYNEQFF

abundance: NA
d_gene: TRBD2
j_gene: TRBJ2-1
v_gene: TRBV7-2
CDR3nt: TGTGCCAGCACCTTATTTAGCCGGGGGGGTGACAATGAGCAGTTCTTC
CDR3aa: CASTLFSRGGDNEQFF

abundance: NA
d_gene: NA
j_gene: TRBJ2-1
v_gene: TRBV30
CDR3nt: TGTGCCTGTAGACAGAGTAACTCCTACAATGAGCAGTTCTTC
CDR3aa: CACRQSNSYNEQFF

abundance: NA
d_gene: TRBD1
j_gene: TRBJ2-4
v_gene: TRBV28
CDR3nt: TGTGCCAGCAGTTCCGAGGGACAGGGGGGAAACATTCAGTACTTC
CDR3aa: CASSSEGQGGNIQYF

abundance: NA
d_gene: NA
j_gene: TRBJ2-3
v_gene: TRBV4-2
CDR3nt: TGTGCCAGCAGCCAACAGGCTTTCGGGGGAATCATAGATACGCAGTATTTT
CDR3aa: CASSQQAFGGIIDTQYF

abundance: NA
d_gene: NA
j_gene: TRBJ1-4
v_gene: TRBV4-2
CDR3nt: TGTGCCAGCAGCCAAGATTTACTTGTTAATGAAAAACTGTTTTTT
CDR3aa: CASSQDLLVNEKLFF

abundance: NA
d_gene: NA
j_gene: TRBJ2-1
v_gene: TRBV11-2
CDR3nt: TGTGCCAGCAGCTCGATATCTAGGGGCGGGTACAATGAGCAGTTCTTC
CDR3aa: CASSSISRGGYNEQFF

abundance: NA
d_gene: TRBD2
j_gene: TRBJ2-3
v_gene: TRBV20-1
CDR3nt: TGCAGTGTAAGCGGGGGGGCCCGAGTCGCAGATACGCAGTATTTT
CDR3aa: CSVSGGARVADTQYF

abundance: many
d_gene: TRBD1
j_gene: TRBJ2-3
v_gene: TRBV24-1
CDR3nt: TGTGCCACCAGTGAGACAGGGGGCGCGGGCACAGATACGCAGTATTTT
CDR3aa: CATSETGGAGTDTQYF

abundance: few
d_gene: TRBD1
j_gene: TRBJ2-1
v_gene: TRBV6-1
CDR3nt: TGTGCCAGCACCCCGGACAGGGTCTCCTACAATGAGCAGTTCTTC
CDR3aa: CASTPDRVSYNEQFF

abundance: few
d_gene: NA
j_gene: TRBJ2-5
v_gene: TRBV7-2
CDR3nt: TGTGCCAGCAGCTCCCGAATCCAAGAGACCCAGTACTTC
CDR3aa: CASSSRIQETQYF

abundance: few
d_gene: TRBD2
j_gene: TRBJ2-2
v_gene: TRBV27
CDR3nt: TGTGCCAGCAGTCCCAAACTAGCGGGGGGGCAAATACCCGGGGAGCTGTTTTTT
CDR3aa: CASSPKLAGGQIPGELFF

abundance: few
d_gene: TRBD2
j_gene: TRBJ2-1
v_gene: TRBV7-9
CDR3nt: TGTGCCAGCAGCCACATGACTAGCGGGGGGGCCTACAATGAGCAGTTCTTC
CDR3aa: CASSHMTSGGAYNEQFF

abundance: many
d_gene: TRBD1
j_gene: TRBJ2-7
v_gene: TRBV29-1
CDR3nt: TGCAGCGTTGGCAGGGGGTTTAGCGAGCAGTACTTC
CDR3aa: CSVGRGFSEQYF

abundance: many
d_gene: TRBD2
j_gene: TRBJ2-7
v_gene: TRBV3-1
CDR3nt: TGTGCCAGCAGCCAAGTCCCCGGGGGGAACTACGAGCAGTACTTC
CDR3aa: CASSQVPGGNYEQYF

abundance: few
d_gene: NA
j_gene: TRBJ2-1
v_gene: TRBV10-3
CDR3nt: TGTGCCATCAGTGGAAACGACATTAATGAGCAGTTCTTC
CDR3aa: CAISGNDINEQFF

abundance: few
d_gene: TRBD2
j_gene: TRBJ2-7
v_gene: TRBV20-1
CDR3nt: TGCAGTGCTCGACTAGCGGTCTCCTACGAGCAGTACTTC
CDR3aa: CSARLAVSYEQYF

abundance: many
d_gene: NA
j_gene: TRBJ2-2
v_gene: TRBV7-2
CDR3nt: TGTGCCAGCAGCCCACGTTTGGGCGCGGGGGAGCTGTTTTTT
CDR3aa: CASSPRLGAGELFF

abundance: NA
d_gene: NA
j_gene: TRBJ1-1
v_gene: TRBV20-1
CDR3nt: TGCAGTGCTAGATACGGGGCTTGGACTGAAGCTTTCTTT
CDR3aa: CSARYGAWTEAFF

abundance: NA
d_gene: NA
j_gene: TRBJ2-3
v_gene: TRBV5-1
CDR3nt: TGCGCCAGCAGCTTGGAGCGATTGGGGGCAGATACGCAGTATTTT
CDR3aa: CASSLERLGADTQYF

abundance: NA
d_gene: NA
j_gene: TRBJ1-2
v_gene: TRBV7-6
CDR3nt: TGTGCCAGCAGCTTATTTGAGGACGGCGGCTACACCTTC
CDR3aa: CASSLFEDGGYTF

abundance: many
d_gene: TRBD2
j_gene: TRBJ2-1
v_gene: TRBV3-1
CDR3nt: TGTGCCAGCAGCCAAGCGTCGGGGGGGCACTACAATGAGCAGTTCTTC
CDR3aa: CASSQASGGHYNEQFF

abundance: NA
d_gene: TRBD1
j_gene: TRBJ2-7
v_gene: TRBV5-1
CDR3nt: TGCGCCAGCCGGCCAAGACAGGGCGGCGGGTACGAGCAGTACTTC
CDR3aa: CASRPRQGGGYEQYF

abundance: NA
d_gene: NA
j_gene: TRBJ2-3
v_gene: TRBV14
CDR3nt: TGTGCCAGCAGCCGGCGACAGGGCACAGATACGCAGTATTTT
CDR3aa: CASSRRQGTDTQYF

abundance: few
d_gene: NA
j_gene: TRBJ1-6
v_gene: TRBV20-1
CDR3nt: TGCAGTGCTAGACCCCCTACCGGCAGGGTTAATTCACCCCTCCACTTT
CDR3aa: CSARPPTGRVNSPLHF

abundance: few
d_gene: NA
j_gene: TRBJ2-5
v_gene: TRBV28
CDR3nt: TGTGCCAGCAGTTCCCGTGGGATTAGCGGGACCCAGTACTTC
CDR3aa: CASSSRGISGTQYF

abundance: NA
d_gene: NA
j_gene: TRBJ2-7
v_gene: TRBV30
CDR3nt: TGTGCCTGGCACGGGTTATACGAGCAGTACTTC
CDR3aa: CAWHGLYEQYF

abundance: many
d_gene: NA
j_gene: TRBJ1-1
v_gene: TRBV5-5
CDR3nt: TGTGCCAGCAGCTTGGTATGGGAGTCGGACACTGAAGCTTTCTTT
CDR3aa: CASSLVWESDTEAFF

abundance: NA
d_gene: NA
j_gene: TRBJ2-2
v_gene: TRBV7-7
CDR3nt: TGTGCTAGCAGCAATAAGAACACCGGGGAGCTGTTTTTT
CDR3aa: CASSNKNTGELFF

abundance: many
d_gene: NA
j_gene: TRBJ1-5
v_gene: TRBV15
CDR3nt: TGTGCCACCAGCAGAGCCCTGACAGTATCCAATCAGCCCCAGCATTTT
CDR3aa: CATSRALTVSNQPQHF

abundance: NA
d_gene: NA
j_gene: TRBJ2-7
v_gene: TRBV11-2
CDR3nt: TGTGCCAGCAGCTTAGGAGACAGATACGAGCAGTACTTC
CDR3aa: CASSLGDRYEQYF

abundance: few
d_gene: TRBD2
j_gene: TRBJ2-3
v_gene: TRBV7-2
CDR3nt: TGTGCCAGCAGCACAATAGCGGGAGGTACCACAGATACGCAGTATTTT
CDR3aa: CASSTIAGGTTDTQYF

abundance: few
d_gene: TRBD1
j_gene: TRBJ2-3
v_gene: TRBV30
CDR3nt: TGTGCCTGCCCTGCAGGGGGCCGGGGCACAGATACGCAGTATTTT
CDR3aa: CACPAGGRGTDTQYF